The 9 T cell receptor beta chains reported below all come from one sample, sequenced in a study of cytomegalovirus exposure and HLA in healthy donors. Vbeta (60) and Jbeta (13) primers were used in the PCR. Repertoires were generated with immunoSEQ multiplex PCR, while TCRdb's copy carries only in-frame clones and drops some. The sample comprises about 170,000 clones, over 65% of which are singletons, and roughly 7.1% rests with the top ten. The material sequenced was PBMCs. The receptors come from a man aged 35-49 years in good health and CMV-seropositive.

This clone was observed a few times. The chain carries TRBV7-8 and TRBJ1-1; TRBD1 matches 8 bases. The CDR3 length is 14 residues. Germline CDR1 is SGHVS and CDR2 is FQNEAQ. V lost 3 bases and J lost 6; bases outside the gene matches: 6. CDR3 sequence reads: CASSLTGANPEAFF. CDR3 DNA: TGTGCCAGCAGCTTGACAGGGGCTAACCCTGAAGCTTTCTTT.

CDR3 protein: CASSLQRDYGYTF. The CDR3 DNA reads as TGTGCCAGCAGCTTGCAGAGGGACTATGGCTACACCTTC. The chain recombines TRBV5-5 with TRBJ1-2, with D hard to call. V was clipped by 1 base and J by 3 bases, with 7 bases between them. Germline V CDR1 and CDR2: SGHKS, YYEKEE (reference sequence). The CDR3 is 13 amino acids.

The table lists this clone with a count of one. CDR3 nucleotides: TGCAGCGTCCAACGGGGGGGCTCTGGAAACACCATATATTTT. Translated: CSVQRGGSGNTIYF. The chain combines TRBV29-1 with TRBJ1-3; maybe TRBD1 (5 bases). The germline V gene has CDR1 SQVTM and CDR2 ANQGSEA. This CDR3 is 14 amino acids long. V was trimmed by 6 bases and J by 0 bases, leaving 12 bases between them.

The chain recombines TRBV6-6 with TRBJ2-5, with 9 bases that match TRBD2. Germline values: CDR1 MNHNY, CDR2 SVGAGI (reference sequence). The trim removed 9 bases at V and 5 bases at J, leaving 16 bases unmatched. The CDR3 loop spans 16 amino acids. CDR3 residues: CASRPLSGGQGETQYF. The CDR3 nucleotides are TGTGCCAGTAGGCCCCTCAGCGGGGGGCAGGGGGAGACCCAGTACTTC.

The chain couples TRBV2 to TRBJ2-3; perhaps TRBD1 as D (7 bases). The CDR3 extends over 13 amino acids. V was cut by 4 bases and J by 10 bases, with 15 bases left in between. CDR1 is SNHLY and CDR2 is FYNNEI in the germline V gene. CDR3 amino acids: CASSGTTRGAQYF. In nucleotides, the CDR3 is TGTGCCAGCAGTGGAACGACCAGGGGGGCGCAGTATTTT.

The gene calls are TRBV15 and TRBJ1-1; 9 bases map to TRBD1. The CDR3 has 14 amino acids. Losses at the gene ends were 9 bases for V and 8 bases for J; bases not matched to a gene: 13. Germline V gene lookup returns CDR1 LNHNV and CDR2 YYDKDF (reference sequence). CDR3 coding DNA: TGTGCCACTTTCACGGACAGGGGATTTCGCGAAGCTTTCTTT. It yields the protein CATFTDRGFREAFF.

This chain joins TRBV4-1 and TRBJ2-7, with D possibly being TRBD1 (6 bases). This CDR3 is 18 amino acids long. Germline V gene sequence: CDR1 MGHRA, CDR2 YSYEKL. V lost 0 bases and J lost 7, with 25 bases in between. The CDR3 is CASSQEGHHTNLSREQYF. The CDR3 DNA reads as TGCGCCAGCAGCCAAGAGGGACATCATACCAACTTGTCTAGGGAGCAGTACTTC.

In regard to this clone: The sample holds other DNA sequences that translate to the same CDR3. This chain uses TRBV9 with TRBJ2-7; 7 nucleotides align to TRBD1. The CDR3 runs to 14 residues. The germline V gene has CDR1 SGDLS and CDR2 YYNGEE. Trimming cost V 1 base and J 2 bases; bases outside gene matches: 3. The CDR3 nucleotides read TGTGCCAGCAGCGTAAGGGACAGTACCTACGAGCAGTACTTC. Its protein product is CASSVRDSTYEQYF. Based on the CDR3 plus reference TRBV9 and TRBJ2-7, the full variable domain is DSGVTQTPKHLITATGQRVTLRCSPRSGDLSVYWYQQSLDQGLQFLIQYYNGEERAKGNILERFSAQQFPDLHSELNLSSLELGDSALYFCASSVRDSTYEQYFGPGTRLTVT.

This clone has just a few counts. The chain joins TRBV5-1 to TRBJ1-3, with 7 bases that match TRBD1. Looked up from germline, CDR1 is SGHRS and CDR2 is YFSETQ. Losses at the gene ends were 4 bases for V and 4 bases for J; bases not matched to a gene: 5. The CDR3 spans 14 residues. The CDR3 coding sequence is TGCGCCAGCAGCAGAAGGGGGCTAGGAAACACCATATATTTT. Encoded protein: CASSRRGLGNTIYF.